This TCR beta chain was captured by sequencing in a study of cytomegalovirus exposure and HLA in healthy donors. Study-wide context: Early on, a data release was issued that held 85 million to 95 million unique TCRs from HLA-typed donors.

Whole-study findings and limits: In vitro confirmation showed a few CMV-associated chains to be CMV antigen specific. Per a prior analysis, the majority of TCR beta V segments were productive roughly 87% or roughly 30% of the time.

With regard to this clone: The antigen is unknown.

The PCR made use of 60 Vbeta and 13 Jbeta primers. As handled by the study authors: Later analysis identified tens of millions of unique TCR beta chains, 8.5 million to 13 million shared. The protocol was immunoSEQ multiplex PCR, while the TCRdb copy is restricted to in-frame clones and leaves out a portion. V, J and clone size are taken as reported in that table, and D and trimming were inferred from the DNA itself. The sample shows over 55,000 clones, 75% to 85% of them seen only once. Germline assignment: CDR1 SGHDN and CDR2 FVKESK. Losses at the gene ends were 0 bases for V and 8 bases for J; bases not matched to a gene: 5. The CDR3 loop spans 14 amino acids.

The sample consisted of PBMCs. This receptor was identified in a male donor in good health and CMV-seronegative. J is TRBJ1-2 and V is TRBV14, with TRBD1 matching over 8 bases. CDR3 sequence: CASSQDGRGRGYTF. CDR3 nucleotides: TGTGCCAGCAGCCAAGATGGCAGGGGGCGAGGCTACACCTTC.